This is a list of T cell receptor beta chains from one sample in a study of blood T cell repertoires in COVID-19. Clones were sequenced by immunoSEQ multiplex PCR, and TCRdb holds only the in-frame ones, with some missing. The table lists 200,000 to 250,000 clones, approximately 88% of them singletons, with more than 3% in the top ten. Sequencing used PBMCs or T cells enriched from blood (not recorded which). The source of these receptors is a woman aged 30 to 39 who had been exposed to COVID-19. CDR3s include the opening cysteine and the closing phenylalanine or tryptophan.

cdr3_length	v_call	cdr3_aa
14	TRBV5-6	CASSSTGKNSPLHF
15	TRBV13	CASSHSGTGSYEQYF
16	TRBV10-1	CASSVGPGLAPYEQYF
14	TRBV6-5	CASSYWGRSQEQYF
14	TRBV15	CATSRARGTYEQYF
15	TRBV9	CASSYGGTSGNEQFF
15	TRBV7-2	CASSFATVGTDTQYF
14	TRBV5-1	CASSPTGGQYEQYF
14	TRBV6-5	CASSSPGGSYEQYF
18	TRBV11-3	CASSQEKILAGGSGELFF
15	TRBV18	CASSPPPYSSYEQYF
17	TRBV11-3	CASSPRTSGRGGNEQFF
17	TRBV12-5	CASGSDRRPYSNQPQHF
16	TRBV3-1/TRBV3-2	CASSQEAGTGNTEAFF
18	TRBV5-8	CASSHSGTGRLDSYGYTF
17	TRBV19	CASSIGRVITSRSPLHF
16	TRBV6-1	CASSEGTTSGFYEQYF
16	TRBV24-1	CATSEPGGSSTDTQYF
12	TRBV29-1	CSVVPHNTEAFF
16	TRBV7-6	CASSSLREGPPDTQYF
16	TRBV28	CASSFALGQSGNTIYF
15	TRBV5-1	CASSLFQGMNTEAFF
15	TRBV5-1	CASSLGTGGNQPQHF